This is a list of T cell receptor beta chains from one sample in a study of molecular identifiers for immune sequencing clone quantification. MiXCR was run by TCRdb on the PCR reads, yielding one entry per CDR3 protein. The sample lists hundreds of thousands of distinct CDR3 sequences; roughly a fifth were seen once. Material for sequencing was naive CD8+ T cells from blood, with Jurkat cell RNA spiked in. The receptors come from a human donor in good health. Some libraries in this study had Jurkat cell RNA spiked in. The CDR3 runs from the conserved cysteine through the conserved F or W. D genes are given only for firm matches. Rows give clone size only sometimes, using once, few, many, or a class for an expanded clone.

D: NA; size: NA; J: TRBJ2-1; V: TRBV12-5; DNA: TGTGCTAGTGGTTTCTCAGTGACGGACAGAGCTCCCTACAATGAGCAGTTCTTC; CDR3: CASGFSVTDRAPYNEQFF
D: NA; size: many; J: TRBJ2-7; V: TRBV28; DNA: TGTGCCAGCAGTAGCAGGGTATCCTACGAGCAGTACTTC; CDR3: CASSSRVSYEQYF
D: TRBD2; size: many; J: TRBJ2-5; V: TRBV11-2; DNA: TGTGCCAGCAGCCTTCTTAGAGTTGGGACTAGCAGGGTACAAGAGACCCAGTACTTC; CDR3: CASSLLRVGTSRVQETQYF
D: NA; size: few; J: TRBJ2-2; V: TRBV12-3/TRBV12-4; DNA: TGTGCCAGCAGTTTTCCTGACAAGGGAGCGAACACCGGGGAGCTGTTTTTT; CDR3: CASSFPDKGANTGELFF
D: NA; size: many; J: TRBJ2-7; V: TRBV2; DNA: TGTGCCAGCAGTGAGGGACTGATCTCCTACGAGCAGTACTTC; CDR3: CASSEGLISYEQYF
D: NA; size: many; J: TRBJ1-5; V: TRBV28; DNA: TGTGCCAGCAGCGGACCTGGGAGTTTCGGCAATCAGCCCCAGCATTTT; CDR3: CASSGPGSFGNQPQHF
D: NA; size: many; J: TRBJ2-2; V: TRBV12-3/TRBV12-4; DNA: TGTGCCAGCAGTTTAGGGCGTGGGAATGGGCTGTTTTTT; CDR3: CASSLGRGNGLFF
D: NA; size: many; J: TRBJ2-5; V: TRBV28; DNA: TGTGCCAGCAGTTTTGAGACAGAGACCCAGTACTTC; CDR3: CASSFETETQYF
D: NA; size: NA; J: TRBJ2-3; V: TRBV19; DNA: TGTGCCAGTAGTATCGGCGGGGCAGATACGCAGTATTTT; CDR3: CASSIGGADTQYF
D: TRBD1; size: many; J: TRBJ1-2; V: TRBV6-2/TRBV6-3; DNA: TGTGCCAGCAGTTCGGGGACAGTCGGAATATATGGCTACACCTTC; CDR3: CASSSGTVGIYGYTF
D: NA; size: many; J: TRBJ1-2; V: TRBV2; DNA: TGTGCCAGCAGTGAAGTCCCCAGCACTTATGGCTACACCTTC; CDR3: CASSEVPSTYGYTF
D: TRBD1; size: many; J: TRBJ1-4; V: TRBV24-1; DNA: TGTGCCACCAGTGATCGACGGGACAGGGGTGAAAAACTGTTTTTT; CDR3: CATSDRRDRGEKLFF
D: NA; size: many; J: TRBJ1-1; V: TRBV9; DNA: TGTGCCAGCAGCGAACAGACTAGCAGCACTGAAGCTTTCTTT; CDR3: CASSEQTSSTEAFF
D: TRBD1; size: few; J: TRBJ1-5; V: TRBV12-3/TRBV12-4; DNA: TGTGCCAGCAGTTTAGATACAGGGGGTAATCAGCCCCAGCATTTT; CDR3: CASSLDTGGNQPQHF
D: TRBD2; size: many; J: TRBJ2-7; V: TRBV5-1; DNA: TGCGCCAGCAGCACGGCTAGCGGCGCCTACGAGCAGTACTTC; CDR3: CASSTASGAYEQYF
D: NA; size: many; J: TRBJ1-1; V: TRBV7-9; DNA: TGTGCCAGCAGCTTAGCCGTCGACCCGCTCGCTTTCTTT; CDR3: CASSLAVDPLAFF
D: NA; size: many; J: TRBJ1-6; V: TRBV28; DNA: TGTGCCAGCAGTGAGGGTGGATCACCCCTCCACTTT; CDR3: CASSEGGSPLHF
D: NA; size: many; J: TRBJ1-5; V: TRBV6-6; DNA: TGTGCCAGCAGCTTCCTCCACACTAATAGCAATCAGCCCCAGCATTTT; CDR3: CASSFLHTNSNQPQHF
D: NA; size: many; J: TRBJ2-3; V: TRBV7-3; DNA: TGTGCCAGCAGCTTGGTGGGAGAGGAAGATACGCAGTATTTT; CDR3: CASSLVGEEDTQYF
D: NA; size: few; J: TRBJ2-6; V: TRBV4-3; DNA: TGCGCCAGCAGCCAAGATATGTCTGGGGCCAACGTCCTGACTTTC; CDR3: CASSQDMSGANVLTF
D: NA; size: few; J: TRBJ2-7; V: TRBV19; DNA: TGTGCCAGTAGTATACAGGCCTCCTACGAGCAGTACTTC; CDR3: CASSIQASYEQYF
D: TRBD1; size: NA; J: TRBJ2-7; V: TRBV19; DNA: TGTGCCAGTAGTATTGCTCCGGCAGGGGGAAACTGCGAGCAGTACTTC; CDR3: CASSIAPAGGNCEQYF
D: NA; size: many; J: TRBJ1-1; V: TRBV6-2/TRBV6-3; DNA: TGTGCCAGCAGTTACGTGGGGACGTCGGACACTGAAGCTTTCTTT; CDR3: CASSYVGTSDTEAFF
D: NA; size: many; J: TRBJ1-1; V: TRBV6-6; DNA: TGTGCCAGCAGTTACGAGGGGCCGAACACTGAAGCTTTCTTT; CDR3: CASSYEGPNTEAFF
D: NA; size: many; J: TRBJ2-3; V: TRBV28; DNA: TGTGCCAGCAGTTTGGTCAGGGTCACAGATACGCAGTATTTT; CDR3: CASSLVRVTDTQYF
D: TRBD1; size: many; J: TRBJ1-1; V: TRBV27; DNA: TGTGCCAGTTATCGAGGGGGCTATGGGGAAGCTTTCTTT; CDR3: CASYRGGYGEAFF
D: TRBD2; size: few; J: TRBJ2-7; V: TRBV27; DNA: TGTGCCAGCAGTTATCAAGCGGGGACCTACGAGCAGTACTTC; CDR3: CASSYQAGTYEQYF
D: NA; size: NA; J: TRBJ2-1; V: TRBV19; DNA: TGTGCCAGTAGTCTCGGACGGAGCGCCTACAATGGGCAGTTCTTC; CDR3: CASSLGRSAYNGQFF
D: NA; size: many; J: TRBJ2-3; V: TRBV19; DNA: TGTGCCAGTAGTATAGGGTGGGGACCAGATACGCAGTATTTT; CDR3: CASSIGWGPDTQYF
D: NA; size: many; J: TRBJ2-5; V: TRBV12-3/TRBV12-4; DNA: TGTGCCAGCAGTTTGAGTGACTCCCTTTCAGAGACCCAGTACTTC; CDR3: CASSLSDSLSETQYF
D: TRBD1; size: NA; J: TRBJ1-1; V: TRBV11-1; DNA: TGTGCCAGCAGCTTAATCCCGACGGGACAGGGTGCTTCCACTGAAGCTTTCTTT; CDR3: CASSLIPTGQGASTEAFF
D: NA; size: many; J: TRBJ1-5; V: TRBV9; DNA: TGTGCCAGCAGCGGAACAGACTATCAGCCCCAGCATTTT; CDR3: CASSGTDYQPQHF
D: NA; size: few; J: TRBJ2-3; V: TRBV5-6; DNA: TGTGCCAGCAGCTTGGACCTCGGCAGCACAGATACGCAGTATTTT; CDR3: CASSLDLGSTDTQYF
D: NA; size: few; J: TRBJ2-1; V: TRBV7-9; DNA: TGTGCCAGCACCGCTAACGGGACTCTGTACGGTGAGCAGTTCTTC; CDR3: CASTANGTLYGEQFF
D: TRBD1; size: few; J: TRBJ2-5; V: TRBV27; DNA: TGTGCCGGCAGTCCCTCGACAGGGGCTCGAGAGACCCAGTACTTC; CDR3: CAGSPSTGARETQYF
D: NA; size: few; J: TRBJ1-5; V: TRBV9; DNA: TGTGCCAGCAGCGTAACTCCAGATAGCAATCAGCCCCAGCATTTT; CDR3: CASSVTPDSNQPQHF
D: NA; size: many; J: TRBJ1-5; V: TRBV6-1; DNA: TGTGCCAGCAATGCACAGGGACAGCCCCAGCATTTT; CDR3: CASNAQGQPQHF
D: NA; size: NA; J: TRBJ1-5; V: TRBV18; DNA: TGTGCCAGCTCACCAGGGATGGAGCCCCAGCATTTT; CDR3: CASSPGMEPQHF
D: NA; size: many; J: TRBJ1-1; V: TRBV4-3; DNA: TGCGCCAGCAGCCAAGGATGGCTCACTGAAGCTTTCTTT; CDR3: CASSQGWLTEAFF
D: NA; size: many; J: TRBJ2-5; V: TRBV6-2/TRBV6-3; DNA: TGTGCCAGCAGTTACTACGTCAAAGAGACCCAGTACTTC; CDR3: CASSYYVKETQYF
D: TRBD1; size: NA; J: TRBJ2-1; V: TRBV12-3/TRBV12-4; DNA: TGTGCCAGCAGTTGGAGACAGGGGTTGGTGAATGAGCAGTTCTTC; CDR3: CASSWRQGLVNEQFF
D: TRBD2; size: NA; J: TRBJ2-1; V: TRBV12-3/TRBV12-4; DNA: TGTGCCAGCAGTCTCACGGGACTAGCGGGGGGAGGTGAGCAGTTCTTC; CDR3: CASSLTGLAGGGEQFF
D: TRBD2; size: once; J: TRBJ2-7; V: TRBV4-2; DNA: TGTGCCAGCAGCCAAGATTTTAGCGGGAGGGCCAGCGGGGGATACGAGCAGTACTTC; CDR3: CASSQDFSGRASGGYEQYF
D: NA; size: many; J: TRBJ1-1; V: TRBV4-1; DNA: TGCGCCAGCAGCCGGCTTTCTTCGGCGTTGAACACTGAAGCTTTCTTT; CDR3: CASSRLSSALNTEAFF
D: TRBD2; size: NA; J: TRBJ2-7; V: TRBV4-1; DNA: TGCGCCAGCAGCCAAGTTCTAGCGGGGAGCTCCTACGAGCAGTACTTC; CDR3: CASSQVLAGSSYEQYF
D: TRBD1; size: NA; J: TRBJ2-5; V: TRBV7-9; DNA: TGTGCCAGCAGCTGGGGACAGGGGGCTGTAGAGACCCAGTACTTC; CDR3: CASSWGQGAVETQYF
D: NA; size: once; J: TRBJ2-3; V: TRBV19; DNA: TGTGCCAGTAGTATAGGACTGGATACGCAGTATTTT; CDR3: CASSIGLDTQYF
D: TRBD1; size: many; J: TRBJ2-3; V: TRBV6-5; DNA: TGTGCCAGCAGTTACCCCGGGACAGGGGGAGATACGCAGTATTTT; CDR3: CASSYPGTGGDTQYF
D: NA; size: many; J: TRBJ2-3; V: TRBV20-1; DNA: TGCAGTGCTAGAGATGTATCAAATCCCCGGGGCACAGATACGCAGTATTTT; CDR3: CSARDVSNPRGTDTQYF
D: NA; size: NA; J: TRBJ1-1; V: TRBV4-3; DNA: TGCGCCAGCAGCCAAGATTCGAGGGTCCTGAACACTGAAGCTATCTTT; CDR3: CASSQDSRVLNTEAIF
D: NA; size: many; J: TRBJ2-3; V: TRBV9; DNA: TGTGCCAGCAGCGCCCTCAAAGCTTCCACAGATACGCAGTATTTT; CDR3: CASSALKASTDTQYF
D: NA; size: few; J: TRBJ2-2; V: TRBV7-6; DNA: TGTGCCAGCAGCCGCAGGGAGAACACCGGGGAGCTGTTTTTT; CDR3: CASSRRENTGELFF
D: NA; size: many; J: TRBJ1-5; V: TRBV12-3/TRBV12-4; DNA: TGTGCCAGCAGCACCCCGCAGGGGAGAGGCAATCAGCCCCAGCATTTT; CDR3: CASSTPQGRGNQPQHF